Following are 27 T cell receptor beta chains from one sample sequenced in a study of breast tumors, draining lymph nodes, adjacent tissues. The lymph nodes were axillary draining lymph nodes from breast cancer patients. TCRdb redid the calling of the multiplex PCR reads with MiXCR, one entry per CDR3 protein. The sample holds about 180,000 distinct CDR3 sequences, roughly a third seen once. The sequenced material came from axillary lymph node tissue. These receptor sequences come from a female donor with breast cancer. Some clones in this sample may be carry-over from other donors' samples.

The gene calls are TRBV11-2 and TRBJ2-7; D remains unclear. This CDR3 has 14 residues. Germline loops: CDR1 SGHAT, CDR2 FQNNGV. The ends were cut back, 3 bases at V and 2 bases at J, with 11 bases in the middle. As DNA, the CDR3 is TGTGCCAGCAGCTTCTTCGCGTCAACCTACGAGCAGTACTTC. This gives the protein CASSFFASTYEQYF.

On this clonotype: Just one base apart from a much larger clone, this may be a read error. In DNA, the CDR3 is TGTGCCAGCAGCCCCATGGAGGGTACCTACGAGCAGTACTTC. Its protein product is CASSPMEGTYEQYF. The V gene is TRBV11-2, the J gene TRBJ2-7; TRBD2 might be the D (6 bases). This CDR3 has 14 residues. Germline CDR1 SGHAT, CDR2 FQNNGV. Trimming removed 5 bases from V and 2 bases from J, with 13 bases in between.

This clonotype has ten or more counts. This chain links TRBV11-2 with TRBJ2-1; D gene unclear. The CDR3 has 14 residues. Trimming shortened V by 5 bases and J by 10 bases, and 18 bases separated the two germline ends. Germline V gene data show CDR1 as SGHAT and CDR2 as FQNNGV. The CDR3 DNA follows: TGTGCCAGCAGCCCTCAATACGTTAACCGGGAGCAGTTCTTC. Encoded protein: CASSPQYVNREQFF.

This clonotype was seen at least ten times. The rearrangement joins TRBV24-1 to TRBJ2-3; TRBD2 aligns across 11 bases. Germline V gene data show CDR1 as KGHDR and CDR2 as SFDVKD. The CDR3 has 16 amino acids. Trimming at V came to 4 bases and at J to 4 bases, leaving 6 bases not matched to a gene. CDR3 residues: CATSDTSGSTPDTQYF. The CDR3 DNA sequence: TGTGCCACCAGTGACACTAGCGGGAGTACCCCAGATACGCAGTATTTT.

This clonotype was seen many times. The rearrangement joins TRBV24-1 to TRBJ1-4, with 7 bases identical to TRBD1. The CDR3 runs 14 residues. V lost 4 bases and J lost 7; bases outside the gene matches: 5. Germline CDR1 is KGHDR and CDR2 is SFDVKD. CDR3 residues: CATSEGDRVEKLFF. Here the CDR3 DNA reads TGTGCCACCAGTGAAGGGGACAGAGTTGAAAAACTGTTTTTT.

With regard to this clonotype: A much larger clone differs by one base, so this may be a read error. V usage is TRBV20-1 and J usage is TRBJ2-1; D is undetermined. V was trimmed by 1 base and J by 9 bases, leaving 13 bases between them. CDR3 size: 13 residues. Germline-derived CDR1 and CDR2 are DFQATT and SNEGSKA (reference sequence). CDR3 bases: TGCAGTGCTAGAGGTTCTCTCGGCAGTGAGCAGTTCTTC. Translation gives CSARGSLGSEQFF.

This clonotype was seen many times. The chain uses TRBV6-5 and TRBJ1-5; TRBD1 aligns across 7 bases. V shed 6 bases, J shed 0 bases, and the junction held 5 bases outside the gene matches. Germline assignment: CDR1 MNHEY and CDR2 SVGAGI. The CDR3 spans 15 residues. CDR3 coding DNA: TGTGCCAGCAGGGGACAGCCCTATAGCAATCAGCCCCAGCATTTT. This sequence encodes CASRGQPYSNQPQHF.

This clonotype was seen repeatedly, ten times or more. V usage is TRBV11-2 and J usage is TRBJ2-1; 10 nucleotides match TRBD2. The V and J ends lost 1 base and 8 bases, in that order; junction bases with no gene match: 2. From germline, CDR1 is SGHAT and CDR2 FQNNGV. The CDR3 runs 14 residues. Here the CDR3 DNA reads TGTGCCAGCAGCTTAGTAGCGGGAGGCCATGAGCAGTTCTTC. Translating gives CASSLVAGGHEQFF.

To note about this clonotype: It may be a read error: a sequence one base away is much more abundant. The chain employs TRBV24-1 and TRBJ2-3; tentatively, D is TRBD1 (6 bases). Between the trimmed V and J ends, which lost 6 bases and 4 bases, there was a span of 10 bases. Germline loops: CDR1 KGHDR, CDR2 SFDVKD. This CDR3 has 13 residues. Here the CDR3 reads CATSLTGPDTQYF. The CDR3 nucleotides read TGTGCCACCAGTTTGACAGGCCCAGATACGCAGTATTTT.

The chain combines TRBV6-1 with TRBJ1-3; a weak D match, TRBD1 (5 bases). Trimming removed 4 bases from V and 3 bases from J, with 16 bases in between. CDR1 and CDR2 from the germline V gene are MNHNS and SASEGT. The CDR3 has 16 residues. CDR3 loop: CASSVGGGARGNTIYF. DNA for the CDR3: TGTGCCAGCAGTGTCGGAGGAGGGGCTCGTGGAAACACCATATATTTT.

About this clonotype itself: Since a much larger clone is just one base distant, this may be a read error. V and J are TRBV9 and TRBJ2-7; weak D call: TRBD2 (5 bases). This CDR3 contains 15 residues. Per germline, CDR1 SGDLS and CDR2 YYNGEE. CDR3 in DNA: TGTGCCAGCAGCCCCTATGGCGGGCTCTCCTACGAGCCGTACTTC. Translating it yields CASSPYGGLSYEPYF.

J is TRBJ2-1 and V is TRBV11-1; 7 positions match TRBD2. The CDR3 has 14 amino acids. Trimming cost V 5 bases and J 8 bases; bases outside gene matches: 9. The germline CDR1 and CDR2 sequences are SGHAT and FQDESV (reference sequence). The CDR3 here is CASSGLVVGHEQFF. In DNA form, the CDR3 reads TGTGCCAGCAGCGGACTAGTAGTTGGTCATGAGCAGTTCTTC.

Sample share makes this clonotype medium-sized (0.01 to 0.1%). The chain links TRBV19 to TRBJ2-1; D call uncertain. CDR1 is LNHDA and CDR2 is SQIVND in the germline V gene (reference sequence). V shed 5 bases and J shed 6 bases, with 8 bases lying between them. This CDR3 comprises 12 residues. CDR3 nucleotides: TGTGCCAGTAGTGACACCTTCAATGAGCAGTTCTTC. Translated, it gives CASSDTFNEQFF.

This clonotype has ten or more counts. The rearrangement uses TRBV30 and TRBJ2-2; 10 nucleotides match TRBD2. Germline assignment: CDR1 GTSNPN and CDR2 SVGIG (reference sequence). This CDR3 contains 17 residues. V lost 4 bases and J lost 0; bases outside the gene matches: 8. The CDR3 loop reads CAWTARTSGANTGELFF. The DNA for the CDR3 is TGTGCCTGGACCGCGAGGACTAGCGGTGCGAACACCGGGGAGCTGTTTTTT.

On this clonotype itself: At one end, the junction sequence differs from germline, possibly due to a read error. The chain links TRBV12-3 or TRBV12-4 to TRBJ1-2; perhaps TRBD1 as D (6 bases). The CDR3 is 13 residues long. In DNA, the CDR3 is TGTGCCAGCAGTGCTACCGAGGGGGATGGCGTAGCTTTC. Translation gives CASSATEGDGVAF.

The chain couples TRBV20-1 to TRBJ1-5, with D perhaps matching TRBD1 (5 bases). Looked up from germline, CDR1 is DFQATT and CDR2 is SNEGSKA (reference sequence). The CDR3 runs 17 residues. V was shortened by 2 bases and J by 7 bases, with 24 bases between the two germline ends. The CDR3 reads CSARIGGRTGPTQPQHF. CDR3 DNA: TGCAGTGCTAGAATCGGGGGAAGGACCGGGCCTACGCAGCCCCAGCATTTT.

This clonotype was counted ten times or more. The chain combines TRBV18 with TRBJ2-7; tentative D call: TRBD1 (5 bases). V was cut by 5 bases and J by 9 bases, with 17 bases left in between. The germline CDR1 and CDR2 sequences are KGHSH and LQKENI. This CDR3 has 13 amino acids. The CDR3 coding sequence is TGTGCCAGCTCAGAAGATCCAGGGCGGAGGCAGTACTTC. Translated, it gives CASSEDPGRRQYF.

This clonotype was recorded at least ten times. This chain connects TRBV9 to TRBJ2-1; TRBD2 aligns across 11 bases. Per germline, CDR1 SGDLS and CDR2 YYNGEE. V lost 2 bases, J lost 9 bases, and 4 bases stayed unmatched. This CDR3 is 14 amino acids long. The chain's CDR3 is CASSVTSGNVEQFF. The DNA of the CDR3 is TGTGCCAGCAGCGTGACTAGCGGGAACGTTGAGCAGTTCTTC.

Comment on this clonotype: One end of the junction fails to match germline, which may point to a read error. The rearrangement links TRBV5-1 to TRBJ2-4; 14 bases align to TRBD2. There are 16 residues in the CDR3. The germline V gene has CDR1 SGHRS and CDR2 YFSETQ. CDR3 sequence reads: CASSVGTSGGKNIQYF. The CDR3 DNA reads as TGTGCCAGCAGCGTGGGGACTAGCGGGGGTAAAAACATTCAGTACTTC.

This clonotype was detected many times. The CDR3 nucleotides are TGTGCCAGTAGTGCCCGGGGGGGAGGAGCTAGCACAGATACGCAGTATTTT. Translating gives CASSARGGGASTDTQYF. J is TRBJ2-3 and V is TRBV19; 8 bases align to TRBD2. The ends lost 5 bases at V and 0 bases at J; junction bases unmatched: 10. The CDR3 is made up of 17 amino acids. Per germline, CDR1 LNHDA and CDR2 SQIVND (reference sequence).

The sample holds a few counts of this clonotype. Being one base from a much bigger clone, this may be a read error. The chain uses TRBV20-1 and TRBJ2-7; 10 bases line up with TRBD2. The CDR3 consists of 15 residues. Trimming took 4 bases from V and 6 from J; bases not matched to a gene: 12. Germline lookup yields CDR1 DFQATT and CDR2 SNEGSKA (reference sequence). As DNA, the CDR3 is TGCAGTGCTATGATGGGACTAGCGACAACCTCCGAGCAGTACTTC. It is translated as CSAMMGLATTSEQYF.

This clonotype was counted ten times or more. The chain links TRBV5-5 to TRBJ1-2; 7 bases are shared with TRBD1. Per the germline V gene, CDR1 is SGHKS and CDR2 is YYEKEE (reference sequence). The CDR3 totals 15 residues. J gave up 1 base and V 2 bases, and 5 bases lay outside the gene matches. CDR3 bases: TGTGCCAGCAGCTTCGGGACAGACGTTAACTATGGCTACACCTTC. This gives the protein CASSFGTDVNYGYTF. Filled out from reference TRBV5-5 and TRBJ1-2, the complete variable domain reads DAGVTQSPTHLIKTRGQQVTLRCSPISGHKSVSWYQQVLGQGPQFIFQYYEKEERGRGNFPDRFSARQFPNYSSELNVNALLLGDSALYLCASSFGTDVNYGYTFGSGTRLTVV.

There are a few counts of this clonotype. The chain links TRBV7-2 to TRBJ1-1, with D possibly matching TRBD1 (5 bases). The germline CDR1 and CDR2 sequences are SGHTA and FQGNSA. Trimming pared 4 bases from V and 10 bases from J, leaving 13 bases between. The length of the CDR3 is 12 residues. The CDR3 DNA sequence: TGTGCCAGCAGCTCAGGGAGTCCCCGAGCTTTCTTT. Protein: CASSSGSPRAFF. Using reference TRBV7-2 and TRBJ1-1 for the parts outside the CDR3, the full variable domain is GAGVSQSPSNKVTEKGKDVELRCDPISGHTALYWYRQSLGQGLEFLIYFQGNSAPDKSGLPSDRFSAERTGGSVSTLTIQRTQQEDSAVYLCASSSGSPRAFFGQGTRLTVV.

This clonotype was detected ten times or more. The V gene is TRBV7-3, the J gene TRBJ2-7; 10 bases map to TRBD2. The CDR3 is 14 amino acids. Germline V gives CDR1 SGHTA, CDR2 FQGTGA. J lost 5 bases, V lost 5 bases, and 6 bases had no gene match. CDR3 DNA: TGTGCCAGCAGCCCTAGCGGGAGTTACCACGAGCAGTACTTC. This sequence encodes CASSPSGSYHEQYF. The variable domain in full, with the rest retrieved from reference TRBV7-3 and TRBJ2-7, is GAGVSQTPSNKVTEKGKYVELRCDPISGHTALYWYRQSLGQGPEFLIYFQGTGAADDSGLPNDRFFAVRPEGSVSTLKIQRTERGDSAVYLCASSPSGSYHEQYFGPGTRLTVT.

This clonotype was seen ten or more times. The chain is built from TRBV9 and TRBJ2-5, with a possible D match to TRBD2 (5 bases). Germline CDR1 is SGDLS and CDR2 is YYNGEE. The CDR3 sequence is 12 residues long. Trimming took off 4 bases at V and 5 bases at J, with 9 bases between the two ends. The CDR3 protein is CASSPRDETQYF. Here the CDR3 DNA reads TGTGCCAGCAGCCCACGGGATGAGACCCAGTACTTC.

This clonotype was seen repeatedly, ten times or more. The chain is built from TRBV2 and TRBJ2-7, with TRBD2 matching 11 bases. The CDR3 consists of 14 residues. Per the germline V gene, CDR1 is SNHLY and CDR2 is FYNNEI. Trimming took 9 bases from V and 2 from J; bases not matched to a gene: 6. CDR3 in amino acids: CASRFSGGAYEQYF. DNA for the CDR3: TGTGCCAGTCGATTTAGCGGGGGGGCCTACGAGCAGTACTTC.

This chain links TRBV7-9 with TRBJ2-7, with a weak D call TRBD2 (5 bases). Germline-derived CDR1 and CDR2 are SEHNR and FQNEAQ (reference sequence). Trimming removed 6 bases at V and 0 bases at J, with 21 bases between. This CDR3 spans 17 amino acids. CDR3 DNA sequence: TGTGCCAGCAGTTACAGTTCCTCGACTACTTTCTCCTACGAGCAGTACTTC. Its protein product is CASSYSSSTTFSYEQYF. Supplemented by reference TRBV7-9 and TRBJ2-7, the full variable domain reads DTGVSQNPRHKITKRGQNVTFRCDPISEHNRLYWYRQTLGQGPEFLTYFQNEAQLEKSRLLSDRFSAERPKGSFSTLEIQRTEQGDSAMYLCASSYSSSTTFSYEQYFGPGTRLTVT.